The TCR beta chain described here comes from a study of shared clonotypes between healthy human individuals. Whole-study context: CD8 memory received one plate per donor, CD8 naive two, CD4 memory three and CD4 naive three.

TCRdb keeps only in-frame clones here, not all; method: immunoSEQ multiplex PCR. The profile shows some 2.1 million clones, about 93% of them singletons. As to this clone: The antigen remains undetermined.

General study points: Depth was large, yet rarefaction showed that sorted-subset sequencing was incomplete. The generation probabilities recorded for non-shared clonotypes fell below those of clonotypes shared by all four donors.

Only CD45RO-negative cells positively selected for CCR7 counted as naive CD8 cells, so terminally differentiated effector memory CD45RA+ cells were excluded. Each of the donors was a healthy adult who was HIV-negative and had not had a recent acute infection or vaccination. Germline V gene sequence: CDR1 LNHDA, CDR2 SQIVND (reference sequence). There are 15 residues in the CDR3. V lost 1 base to trimming and J lost 5 bases; unmatched junction nucleotides: 6. This chain joins TRBV19 and TRBJ2-3, with 7 positions matching TRBD1. The sequencing input was naive CD8+ T cells from PBMCs. The TCR originated in a man aged 18 to 30 in good health. Some clones in this sample may be carry-over from other donors' samples. CDR3 sequence reads: CASSIGATGEDTQYF. The CDR3 bases are TGTGCCAGTAGTATAGGGGCAACAGGGGAAGATACGCAGTATTTT. Using reference TRBV19 and TRBJ2-3 for the parts outside the CDR3, the full variable domain is DGGITQSPKYLFRKEGQNVTLSCEQNLNHDAMYWYRQDPGQGLRLIYYSQIVNDFQKGDIAEGYSVSREKKESFPLTVTSAQKNPTAFYLCASSIGATGEDTQYFGPGTRLTVL.